These 17 T cell receptor beta chains share one sample of origin, sequenced in a study of cytotoxic CD8 clonotypes in ibrutinib-treated CLL. The protocol was immunoSEQ multiplex PCR, while the TCRdb copy is restricted to in-frame clones and leaves out a portion. The sample yields 250,000 to 350,000 clones, around 77% seen once. Source: PBMCs, taken at disease progression, from a patient treated with ibrutinib. These TCRs come from a human donor with chronic lymphocytic leukemia.

The rearrangement uses TRBV7-2 and TRBJ2-7; either TRBD1 or TRBD2 may supply D (6 bases each). The V gene's germline CDR1 is SGHTA and CDR2 FQGNSA. The CDR3 sequence is 15 residues long. V was cut by 1 base and J by 3 bases, with 13 bases left in between. DNA of the CDR3: TGTGCCAGCAGCTTAGTGACGGGGGCCAGCTACGAGCAGTACTTC. It is translated as CASSLVTGASYEQYF. The variable domain in full, with the rest retrieved from reference TRBV7-2 and TRBJ2-7, is GAGVSQSPSNKVTEKGKDVELRCDPISGHTALYWYRQSLGQGLEFLIYFQGNSAPDKSGLPSDRFSAERTGGSVSTLTIQRTQQEDSAVYLCASSLVTGASYEQYFGPGTRLTVT.

The rearrangement uses TRBV4-3 and TRBJ1-2; no definite D call. This CDR3 is built from 14 residues. The germline V gene has CDR1 LGHNA and CDR2 YSLEER. Trimming shortened V by 0 bases and J by 5 bases, and 10 bases separated the two germline ends. The CDR3 nucleotides read TGCGCCAGCAGCCAAGAGGCGCGGGTTTATGGCTACACCTTC. Its protein product is CASSQEARVYGYTF.

This clone was seen a single time. V is TRBV9 and J is TRBJ2-6; either TRBD1 or TRBD2 may supply D (5 bases each). Germline-derived CDR1 and CDR2 are SGDLS and YYNGEE. V gave up 4 bases and J gave up 1 base, with 18 bases separating them. The length of the CDR3 is 18 residues. The CDR3 spells CASSPIERGISGANVLTF. The CDR3 region has the DNA TGTGCCAGCAGCCCTATTGAGAGGGGAATTTCTGGGGCCAACGTCCTGACTTTC. Full variable domain (rest looked up from reference TRBV9 and TRBJ2-6): DSGVTQTPKHLITATGQRVTLRCSPRSGDLSVYWYQQSLDQGLQFLIQYYNGEERAKGNILERFSAQQFPDLHSELNLSSLELGDSALYFCASSPIERGISGANVLTFGAGSRLTVL.

This sequence joins TRBV7-2 and TRBJ2-1, with 12 bases that match TRBD2. Germline loops: CDR1 SGHTA, CDR2 FQGNSA. The junction had 6 bases not matched to a gene; V was cut back by 0 bases and J by 9 bases. CDR3 length: 16 residues. The CDR3 here is CASSLALAGGPGEQFF. In DNA, the CDR3 is TGTGCCAGCAGCTTAGCGCTAGCGGGGGGGCCCGGTGAGCAGTTCTTC.

The chain couples TRBV7-2 to TRBJ1-2; 7 bases are shared with TRBD1. The trim removed 0 bases at V and 8 bases at J, leaving 9 bases unmatched. Germline assignment: CDR1 SGHTA and CDR2 FQGNSA. The CDR3 extends over 15 amino acids. CDR3 in amino acids: CASSLAQEGALGYTF. The CDR3 nucleotides are TGTGCCAGCAGCTTAGCGCAAGAGGGGGCCCTAGGCTACACCTTC.

This chain connects TRBV4-1 to TRBJ2-5; TRBD1 or TRBD2 may be the D gene (6 bases each). This CDR3 region has 17 residues. The V gene lost 0 bases and the J gene lost 1 base, with 15 bases spanning the gap. Germline V gene data show CDR1 as MGHRA and CDR2 as YSYEKL. CDR3 amino acids: CASSQDWGRDIQETQYF. As DNA, the CDR3 is TGCGCCAGCAGCCAAGATTGGGGGCGGGATATCCAAGAGACCCAGTACTTC.

The chain is built from TRBV13 and TRBJ1-2, with unresolved D. Germline V gene data show CDR1 as PRHDT and CDR2 as FYEKMQ (reference sequence). This CDR3 comprises 12 residues. Deletions cut 5 bases from V and 13 bases from J, with 17 bases between. The CDR3 bases are TGTGCCAGCAGCGCCGCTACAGTCTCGGGCACCTTC. Protein product: CASSAATVSGTF.

The V call is TRBV28, the J call TRBJ2-7; D gene unclear. Germline CDR1 MDHEN, CDR2 SYDVKM. This CDR3 spans 15 amino acids. Trimming left V 5 bases short and J 2 bases short, with 16 bases between. The CDR3 bases are TGTGCCAGCAGTATAAGGACGAGAAGTACCTACGAGCAGTACTTC. It codes for CASSIRTRSTYEQYF. The full variable domain, rest sourced from reference TRBV28 and TRBJ2-7, is DVKVTQSSRYLVKRTGEKVFLECVQDMDHENMFWYRQDPGLGLRLIYFSYDVKMKEKGDIPEGYSVSREKKERFSLILESASTNQTSMYLCASSIRTRSTYEQYFGPGTRLTVT.

The rearrangement joins TRBV7-2 to TRBJ2-7; D gene uncertain. CDR1 and CDR2 from the germline V gene are SGHTA and FQGNSA. This CDR3 contains 14 residues. Trimming pared 5 bases from V and 6 bases from J, leaving 17 bases between. The CDR3 bases are TGTGCCAGCAGCCTTTTCGGGCGTTCGGGCGAGCAGTACTTC. Protein: CASSLFGRSGEQYF.

This chain joins TRBV29-1 and TRBJ1-2; 8 positions agree with TRBD1. The CDR3 totals 17 residues. Per the germline V gene, CDR1 is SQVTM and CDR2 is ANQGSEA. The V and J ends lost 7 bases and 3 bases, in that order; junction bases with no gene match: 19. CDR3 protein: CSGGPFGTGSIDYGYTF. CDR3 DNA sequence: TGCAGCGGGGGGCCCTTTGGGACAGGCAGCATAGACTATGGCTACACCTTC. Using reference TRBV29-1 and TRBJ1-2 for the parts outside the CDR3, the full variable domain is SAVISQKPSRDICQRGTSLTIQCQVDSQVTMMFWYRQQPGQSLTLIATANQGSEATYESGFVIDKFPISRPNLTFSTLTVSNMSPEDSSIYLCSGGPFGTGSIDYGYTFGSGTRLTVV.

The table lists this clone with a few counts. This rearrangement joins TRBV7-9 to TRBJ1-2; D is possibly TRBD1 (5 bases). Trimming left V 7 bases short and J 3 bases short, with 12 bases between. The CDR3 totals 13 residues. Germline V gives CDR1 SEHNR, CDR2 FQNEAQ (reference sequence). CDR3 nucleotide sequence: TGTGCCAGCATCGAACTAGGGGACTATGGCTACACCTTC. As protein: CASIELGDYGYTF.

V and J are TRBV5-1 and TRBJ2-3, with TRBD2 matching over 7 bases. V shed 6 bases and J 2 bases; nucleotides not matched to a gene: 9. The CDR3 has 15 residues. From germline, CDR1 is SGHRS and CDR2 YFSETQ. The CDR3 coding sequence is TGCGCCAGCAAGGACTCGGGAGGCAACACAGATACGCAGTATTTT. Its translation: CASKDSGGNTDTQYF.

V usage is TRBV19 and J usage is TRBJ2-1; 10 bases line up with TRBD1. The CDR3 extends over 14 amino acids. Per the germline V gene, CDR1 is LNHDA and CDR2 is SQIVND (reference sequence). The V segment lost 8 bases and the J segment 10 bases; nucleotides outside the gene matches: 11. CDR3 in amino acids: CASAGTGVNGEQFF. In DNA, the CDR3 is TGTGCCAGTGCCGGGACAGGGGTTAACGGGGAGCAGTTCTTC. Filled out from reference TRBV19 and TRBJ2-1, the complete variable domain reads DGGITQSPKYLFRKEGQNVTLSCEQNLNHDAMYWYRQDPGQGLRLIYYSQIVNDFQKGDIAEGYSVSREKKESFPLTVTSAQKNPTAFYLCASAGTGVNGEQFFGPGTRLTVL.

This sequence joins TRBV27 and TRBJ2-7, with TRBD2 matching 8 bases. The CDR3 has 13 amino acids. CDR1 MNHEY and CDR2 SMNVEV come from the germline V gene (reference sequence). Germline trimming cut 5 bases from V and 5 bases from J; bases unmatched to any gene: 5. As DNA, the CDR3 is TGTGCCAGCAGTCCTAGCGGGCTTAACGAGCAGTACTTC. Its protein product is CASSPSGLNEQYF.

The genes are TRBV7-9 and TRBJ2-7, with 8 nucleotides matching TRBD2. Germline V lookup: CDR1 SEHNR, CDR2 FQNEAQ (reference sequence). V lost 1 base to trimming and J lost 5 bases; unmatched junction nucleotides: 4. CDR3 length: 14 amino acids. The CDR3 loop reads CASSLVREGNEQYF. CDR3 sequence (DNA): TGTGCCAGCAGCTTAGTCCGGGAGGGTAACGAGCAGTACTTC.

In its sample, this clone was seen once. Other DNA sequences of this sample code for an identical CDR3. The chain is built from TRBV4-1 and TRBJ2-7; 10 bases are a match to TRBD2. The germline gives CDR1 MGHRA, CDR2 YSYEKL. CDR3 size: 14 residues. After removal of 2 bases from V and 4 bases from J, the junction contained 2 bases not matched to a gene. The CDR3 DNA follows: TGCGCCAGCAGCCAAATAGCGGGGGGATACGAGCAGTACTTC. Protein: CASSQIAGGYEQYF.

This clone has just a few counts. The V call is TRBV18, the J call TRBJ2-2; 10 bases agree with TRBD1. CDR3 length: 16 residues. V was clipped by 3 bases and J by 3 bases; unmatched bases: 4. In germline, CDR1 is KGHSH, CDR2 LQKENI. The CDR3 spells CASSPDGTGDTGELFF. CDR3 nucleotides: TGTGCCAGCTCACCGGACGGGACAGGGGACACCGGGGAGCTGTTTTTT.